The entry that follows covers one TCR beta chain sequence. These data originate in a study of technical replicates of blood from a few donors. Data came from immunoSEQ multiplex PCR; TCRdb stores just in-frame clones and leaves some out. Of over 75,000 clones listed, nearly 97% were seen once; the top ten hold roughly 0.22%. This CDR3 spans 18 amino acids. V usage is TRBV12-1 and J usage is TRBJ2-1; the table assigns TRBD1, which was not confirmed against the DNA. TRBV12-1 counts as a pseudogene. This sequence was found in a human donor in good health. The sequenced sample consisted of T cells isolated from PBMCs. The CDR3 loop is CASSFECISGQGANEQFF. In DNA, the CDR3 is TGTGCCAGCAGCTTTGAATGCATTTCGGGACAGGGGGCCAATGAGCAGTTCTTC.